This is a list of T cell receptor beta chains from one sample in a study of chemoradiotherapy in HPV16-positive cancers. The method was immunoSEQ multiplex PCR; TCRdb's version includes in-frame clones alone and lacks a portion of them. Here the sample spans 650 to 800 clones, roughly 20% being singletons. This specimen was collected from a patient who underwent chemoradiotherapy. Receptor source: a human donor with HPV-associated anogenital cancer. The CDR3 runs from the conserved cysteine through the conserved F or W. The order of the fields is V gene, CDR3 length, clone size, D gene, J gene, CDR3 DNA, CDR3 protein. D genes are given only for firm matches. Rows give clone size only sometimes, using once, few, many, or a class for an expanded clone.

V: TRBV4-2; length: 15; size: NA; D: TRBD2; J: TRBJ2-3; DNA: TGTGCCAGCAGCCAAGGAGCGGGACCGGGAGATACGCAGTATTTT; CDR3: CASSQGAGPGDTQYF
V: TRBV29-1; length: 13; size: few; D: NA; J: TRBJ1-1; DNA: TGCAGCGTTGATGGGGGCACCGCCACTGAAGCTTTCTTT; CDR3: CSVDGGTATEAFF
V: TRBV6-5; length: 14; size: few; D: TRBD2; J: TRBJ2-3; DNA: TGTGCCAGCAGCTTGACGGGGGGAGGAGATACGCAGTATTTT; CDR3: CASSLTGGGDTQYF
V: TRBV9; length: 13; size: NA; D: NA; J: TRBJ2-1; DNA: TGTGCCAGCAGCGCGCCCGGGGAACTAGCACAGGTCTTC; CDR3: CASSAPGELAQVF
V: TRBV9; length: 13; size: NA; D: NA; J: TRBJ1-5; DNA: TGTGCCAGCAGCGTAGACATTAATCAGCCCCAGCATTTT; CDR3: CASSVDINQPQHF
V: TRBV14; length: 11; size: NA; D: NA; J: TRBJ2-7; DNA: TGTGCCAGCAGCCAGGGATACGAGCAGTACTTC; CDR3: CASSQGYEQYF